This T cell receptor (beta chain) was captured in a study of shared clonotypes between healthy human individuals. With V trimmed by 4 bases and J by 7 bases, 14 bases remained unmatched. This CDR3 region has 16 residues. Germline V gene lookup returns CDR1 SGHRS and CDR2 YFSETQ. A word on this clone: Its antigen is not identified.

Findings and limits, study-wide: Sampling covered blood only; tissue repertoires likely differ.

Evenly divided among several immunoSEQ plates was the genomic DNA of each subset. Using approximately 200 ng DNA, 30,000 to 35,000 T cell genomes, the sorted-subset replicate PCRs were run. The data were produced by immunoSEQ multiplex PCR, yet TCRdb's version contains in-frame clones alone and is incomplete. In the table there are about 2.4 million clones, roughly 93% of which are singletons. This TCR derives from a man between 18 and 29 years old in good health. Some clones in this sample may be carry-over from other donors' samples. The rearrangement joins TRBV5-1 to TRBJ2-1; 7 bases are shared with TRBD1. Input material: naive CD4+ T cells from PBMCs. Stated subset: CD45RA+ positively selected. The DNA of the CDR3 is TGCGCCAGCAGCACTAGACAACTCCCCAGGGGGAATGAGCAGTTCTTC. This sequence encodes CASSTRQLPRGNEQFF. The whole variable domain, filled in from reference TRBV5-1 and TRBJ2-1, reads KAGVTQTPRYLIKTRGQQVTLSCSPISGHRSVSWYQQTPGQGLQFLFEYFSETQRNKGNFPGRFSGRQFSNSRSEMNVSTLELGDSALYLCASSTRQLPRGNEQFFGPGTRLTVL.